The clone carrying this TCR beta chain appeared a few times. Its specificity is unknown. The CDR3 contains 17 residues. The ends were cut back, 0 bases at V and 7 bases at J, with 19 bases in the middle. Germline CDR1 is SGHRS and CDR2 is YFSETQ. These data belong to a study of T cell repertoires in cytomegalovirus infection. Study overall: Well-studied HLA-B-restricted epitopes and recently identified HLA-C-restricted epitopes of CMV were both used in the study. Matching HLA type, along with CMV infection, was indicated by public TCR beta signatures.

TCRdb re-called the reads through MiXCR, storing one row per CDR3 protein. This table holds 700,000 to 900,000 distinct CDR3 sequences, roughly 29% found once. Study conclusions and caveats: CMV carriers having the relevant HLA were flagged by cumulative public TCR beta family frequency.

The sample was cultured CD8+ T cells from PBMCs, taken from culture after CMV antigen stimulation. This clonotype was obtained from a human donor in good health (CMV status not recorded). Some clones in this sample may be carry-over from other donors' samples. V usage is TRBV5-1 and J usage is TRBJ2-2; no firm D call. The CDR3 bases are TGCGCCAGCAGCTTGGACCTGACATACGGTCTTGACGGGGAGCTGTTTTTT. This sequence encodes CASSLDLTYGLDGELFF.